This TCR beta chain was identified during a study of blood T cell repertoires in COVID-19. Turning to the study itself: Both acute and convalescent COVID-19 samples were obtained from the United States, Italy and Spain. PBMCs, B-cell-depleted T cells, or T cells provided the cDNA or gDNA that made up the material.

Data came from immunoSEQ multiplex PCR; TCRdb stores just in-frame clones and leaves some out. The sample has about 110,000 clones, 85% to 90% seen once. Sequenced material: peripheral blood. The receptor's source is a man in his fifties or sixties with acute or convalescent COVID-19.

The CDR3 nucleotides are TGTGCCACCAGTGATTCCCCCGGACAGGGTGATACCGGGGAGCTGTTTTTT. Its translation: CATSDSPGQGDTGELFF. The chain combines TRBV24-1 with TRBJ2-2, with 8 nucleotides matching TRBD1. The CDR3 extends over 17 amino acids. Germline V lookup: CDR1 KGHDR, CDR2 SFDVKD. With 2 bases clipped from V and 5 bases from J, the junction kept 9 bases outside the gene matches.